These T cell receptor beta chains were read from a single sample in a study of cytomegalovirus exposure and HLA in healthy donors. The table came from immunoSEQ multiplex PCR; TCRdb's copy has only in-frame clones and leaves some out. This repertoire shows around 300,000 clones, 80% to 90% found once; its top ten account for about 2%. The sample comprised PBMCs. Source of these receptors: a woman aged 40-49 years in good health and CMV-seropositive. The CDR3 runs from the conserved cysteine through the conserved F or W. Each record gives: V gene, clone size, D gene, J gene, CDR3 protein, CDR3 DNA. D genes are given only for firm matches. Size values are once, few and many counts, or a class for expanded clones, and some rows have none.

TRBV7-9	NA	NA	TRBJ2-7	CASSLEQGPYEQYF	TGTGCCAGCAGCTTAGAGCAGGGTCCCTACGAGCAGTACTTC
TRBV27	once	TRBD1	TRBJ2-3	CASSQLRTGITDTQYF	TGTGCCAGCAGTCAACTTAGGACAGGGATTACAGATACGCAGTATTTT
TRBV5-4	NA	NA	TRBJ2-1	CASRGRELGEQFF	TGTGCCAGCAGGGGTCGGGAATTGGGTGAGCAGTTCTTC
TRBV15	once	NA	TRBJ1-1	CATTQGLTNTEAFF	TGTGCCACCACCCAGGGGTTGACGAACACTGAAGCTTTCTTT
TRBV6-5	few	NA	TRBJ2-6	CASTITTGSANVLTF	TGTGCCAGCACCATAACCACGGGGTCTGCCAACGTCCTGACTTTC
TRBV5-6	once	TRBD2	TRBJ2-1	CASSLIAGGPNEQFF	TGTGCCAGCAGCTTGATAGCGGGAGGGCCGAATGAGCAGTTCTTC
TRBV19	NA	NA	TRBJ1-4	CASSRGDFGTNEKLFF	TGTGCCAGTAGTAGGGGGGACTTCGGGACTAATGAAAAACTGTTTTTT
TRBV7-3	NA	TRBD1	TRBJ2-1	CASSLGQGTNEQFF	TGTGCCAGCAGCCTCGGACAGGGGACCAATGAGCAGTTCTTC
TRBV11-2	NA	NA	TRBJ2-2	CASSTIITGELFF	TGTGCCAGCAGCACAATTATAACCGGGGAGCTGTTTTTT
TRBV27	few	NA	TRBJ2-7	CASRLSFSTAYHF	TGTGCCAGCAGACTTTCCTTCTCGACAGCATATCACTTC
TRBV27	NA	NA	TRBJ2-3	CASRKQGEGPTDTQYF	TGTGCCAGCAGGAAACAGGGAGAAGGCCCCACAGATACGCAGTATTTT
TRBV28	NA	NA	TRBJ1-3	CASSQDSRGNTIYF	TGTGCCAGCAGCCAGGACAGCCGAGGAAACACCATATATTTT
TRBV4-3	NA	TRBD1	TRBJ1-6	CASSQGTGVGSPLHF	TGCGCCAGCAGCCAAGGGACAGGGGTTGGGTCACCCCTCCACTTT
TRBV9	NA	TRBD2	TRBJ2-1	CASSGGTSINEQFF	TGTGCCAGCAGTGGCGGGACTAGCATCAATGAGCAGTTCTTC
TRBV29-1	NA	TRBD1	TRBJ2-7	CSVVGTGVGTYEQYF	TGCAGCGTTGTAGGGACAGGGGTCGGGACCTACGAGCAGTACTTC
TRBV2	NA	NA	TRBJ2-1	CASSAFRNNEQFF	TGTGCCAGCAGTGCATTCAGAAACAATGAGCAGTTCTTC
TRBV5-1	NA	TRBD2	TRBJ2-7	CASSSGTSGGPYEQYF	TGCGCCAGCAGCTCCGGGACTAGCGGGGGCCCCTACGAGCAGTACTTC
TRBV6-5	NA	NA	TRBJ1-1	CASTKTLEGTEAFF	TGTGCCAGCACCAAAACCCTGGAGGGGACTGAAGCTTTCTTT
TRBV28	NA	NA	TRBJ1-2	CASSLRWRWGSSNYGYTF	TGTGCCAGCAGTCTCCGTTGGAGGTGGGGATCCTCTAACTATGGCTACACCTTC
TRBV9	NA	NA	TRBJ2-5	CASSVGQGGATQYF	TGTGCCAGCAGCGTAGGGCAGGGGGGTGCGACGCAGTACTTC
TRBV5-1	NA	TRBD2	TRBJ2-1	CASNPTSGWANEQFF	TGCGCCAGCAACCCGACTAGCGGGTGGGCGAATGAGCAGTTCTTC
TRBV28	NA	NA	TRBJ2-7	CASSTPASVSYEQYF	TGTGCCAGCAGTACCCCGGCTAGCGTGTCCTACGAGCAGTACTTC
TRBV5-1	NA	NA	TRBJ1-1	CASSLTPVALNTEAFF	TGCGCCAGCAGCTTGACCCCGGTAGCCTTGAACACTGAAGCTTTCTTT
TRBV6-4	NA	NA	TRBJ2-2	CASRRLANTGELFF	TGTGCCAGCCGGAGACTAGCGAACACCGGGGAGCTGTTTTTT
TRBV2	once	TRBD2	TRBJ2-1	CASRPREGLTNEQFF	TGTGCCAGCAGACCCCGGGAGGGCCTCACGAATGAGCAGTTCTTC
TRBV19	NA	NA	TRBJ1-2	CASSIGTPSNYGYTF	TGTGCCAGTAGTATAGGCACACCTAGTAACTATGGCTACACCTTC
TRBV5-1	NA	NA	TRBJ2-3	CASSLLGTRPTDTQYF	TGCGCCAGCAGCTTGTTGGGGACAAGACCCACAGATACGCAGTATTTT
TRBV7-2	NA	NA	TRBJ1-1	CASSVQGKGTEAFF	TGTGCCAGCAGCGTCCAGGGAAAGGGCACTGAAGCTTTCTTT
TRBV6-4	NA	TRBD2	TRBJ2-3	CASSPSAAGTDTQYF	TGTGCCAGCAGTCCCTCCGCAGCGGGGACAGATACGCAGTATTTT
TRBV7-9	NA	TRBD1	TRBJ2-2	CASSWDSPSTGELFF	TGTGCCAGCAGCTGGGACAGCCCTTCAACCGGGGAGCTGTTTTTT
TRBV30	NA	NA	TRBJ2-5	CAWSIPRPLAQETQYF	TGTGCCTGGAGTATCCCCAGACCGCTAGCGCAAGAGACCCAGTACTTC
TRBV27	NA	NA	TRBJ1-5	CASSLTGNQPQHF	TGTGCCAGCAGTTTAACAGGCAATCAGCCCCAGCATTTT
TRBV5-1	NA	TRBD2	TRBJ2-1	CASSRTGLAGVNPTREQFF	TGCGCCAGCAGCCGGACGGGGCTAGCGGGAGTTAATCCTACAAGAGAGCAGTTCTTC
TRBV5-1	NA	TRBD2	TRBJ2-7	CASSRGERESYEQYF	TGCGCCAGCAGCCGAGGGGAGCGGGAGAGCTACGAGCAGTACTTC
TRBV29-1	NA	TRBD1	TRBJ1-2	CSVVKDRDNYGYTF	TGCAGCGTTGTAAAGGACAGGGATAACTATGGCTACACCTTC
TRBV14	NA	NA	TRBJ1-1	CASSQGGHNKAFF	TGTGCCAGCAGCCAAGGGGGACATAATAAAGCTTTCTTT
TRBV2	few	TRBD1	TRBJ1-6	CASRVDRVGNSPLHF	TGTGCCAGCAGAGTTGACAGGGTGGGAAATTCACCCCTCCACTTT
TRBV4-3	NA	NA	TRBJ1-2	CASSQGPHGANYGYTF	TGCGCCAGCAGCCAAGGCCCCCATGGAGCTAACTATGGCTACACCTTC
TRBV7-2	once	TRBD2	TRBJ2-3	CASSLAGGTDTQYF	TGTGCCAGCAGCTTAGCGGGAGGGACAGATACGCAGTATTTT
TRBV5-6	NA	NA	TRBJ2-5	CASSFGLPGPETQYF	TGTGCCAGCAGCTTTGGACTACCCGGTCCCGAGACCCAGTACTTC
TRBV28	NA	TRBD2	TRBJ2-7	CASSLGLAGGRRQYF	TGTGCCAGCAGCCTCGGACTAGCGGGAGGGCGGAGGCAGTACTTC
TRBV5-6	NA	TRBD1	TRBJ2-7	CASSLGQGVTDEQYF	TGTGCCAGCAGCTTGGGACAGGGGGTAACAGACGAGCAGTACTTC
TRBV5-6	NA	TRBD1	TRBJ1-1	CASSWGQGGNTEAFF	TGTGCCAGCAGCTGGGGACAGGGGGGGAACACTGAAGCTTTCTTT
TRBV7-2	NA	TRBD2	TRBJ2-1	CASSLSGRPFF	TGTGCCAGCAGCCTTAGCGGGAGACCGTTCTTC
TRBV10-3	NA	TRBD1	TRBJ2-7	CAISDPQGVGYEQYF	TGTGCCATCAGTGACCCACAGGGGGTCGGCTACGAGCAGTACTTC
TRBV5-4	NA	TRBD1	TRBJ1-1	CASSRSRTGGYTEAFF	TGTGCCAGCAGCCGATCCCGGACAGGGGGCTACACTGAAGCTTTCTTT
TRBV11-2	NA	NA	TRBJ2-2	CASSYGVSDTGELFF	TGTGCCAGCAGCTACGGGGTCTCTGACACCGGGGAGCTGTTTTTT
TRBV7-2	NA	TRBD1	TRBJ1-2	CASSLTDRGQYGYTF	TGTGCCAGCAGCCTAACGGACAGGGGGCAGTATGGCTACACCTTC
TRBV14	NA	NA	TRBJ2-7	CASSLAGGHEQYF	TGTGCCAGCAGCCTGGCAGGGGGGCACGAGCAGTACTTC
TRBV27	NA	NA	TRBJ2-5	CASSFALQGRETQYF	TGTGCCAGCAGTTTCGCACTACAGGGCAGGGAGACCCAGTACTTC
TRBV4-3	NA	TRBD2	TRBJ2-3	CASSQDETSLDTQYF	TGCGCCAGCAGCCAAGATGAGACTAGCCTAGATACGCAGTATTTT
TRBV30	NA	TRBD2	TRBJ2-2	CAWTSGGGAYTGELFF	TGTGCCTGGACCTCGGGGGGAGGGGCTTACACCGGGGAGCTGTTTTTT
TRBV5-5	NA	TRBD2	TRBJ2-1	CASSTEAGFLYNEQFF	TGTGCCAGCAGCACCGAAGCGGGGTTCCTGTACAATGAGCAGTTCTTC
TRBV21-1	NA	NA	TRBJ1-3	CANGSNTGSGGNTIYF	TGTGCTAACGGATCTAATACAGGGTCGGGCGGAAACACCATATATTTT